This T cell receptor beta chain comes out of a study of T cell responses to AZD1222 COVID-19 vaccine. Study-wide results and limits: Repertoires were sampled only after the peak T cell response. Among AZD1222 vaccinees, only six or seven were seropositive at baseline.

Germline V gives CDR1 DFQATT, CDR2 SNEGSKA (reference sequence). The CDR3 runs to 13 residues. V was pared by 3 bases and J by 1 base, with 9 bases between. Details on this clone: What it binds is unknown.

Pooling was applied to second doses at about 4 or about 12 weeks. Assay: immunoSEQ multiplex PCR; the TCRdb copy retains only in-frame clones and omits some. The sample records some 80,000 clones, around nine tenths being singletons. The rearrangement uses TRBV20-1 and TRBJ1-1; no firm D call. This sample comprised peripheral blood, obtained 28 days after the second AZD1222 dose. The clonotype originates from an adult who received the AZD1222 COVID-19 vaccine. The chain's CDR3 is CSASRRANTEAFF. In DNA, the CDR3 is TGCAGTGCTAGTAGGCGGGCGAACACTGAAGCTTTCTTT.